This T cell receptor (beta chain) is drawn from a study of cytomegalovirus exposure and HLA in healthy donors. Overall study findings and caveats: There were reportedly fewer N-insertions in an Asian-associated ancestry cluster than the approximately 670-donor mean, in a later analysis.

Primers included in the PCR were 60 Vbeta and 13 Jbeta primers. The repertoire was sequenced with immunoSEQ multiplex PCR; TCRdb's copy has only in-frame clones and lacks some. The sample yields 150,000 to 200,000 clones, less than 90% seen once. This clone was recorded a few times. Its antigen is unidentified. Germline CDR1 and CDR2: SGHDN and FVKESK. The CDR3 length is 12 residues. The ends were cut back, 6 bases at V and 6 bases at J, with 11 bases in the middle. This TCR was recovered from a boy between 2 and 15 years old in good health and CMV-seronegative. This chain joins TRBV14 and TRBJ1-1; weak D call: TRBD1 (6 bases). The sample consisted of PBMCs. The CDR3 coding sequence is TGTGCCAGCAGTCAGGGGCTCGCTGAAGCTTTCTTT. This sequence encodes CASSQGLAEAFF.